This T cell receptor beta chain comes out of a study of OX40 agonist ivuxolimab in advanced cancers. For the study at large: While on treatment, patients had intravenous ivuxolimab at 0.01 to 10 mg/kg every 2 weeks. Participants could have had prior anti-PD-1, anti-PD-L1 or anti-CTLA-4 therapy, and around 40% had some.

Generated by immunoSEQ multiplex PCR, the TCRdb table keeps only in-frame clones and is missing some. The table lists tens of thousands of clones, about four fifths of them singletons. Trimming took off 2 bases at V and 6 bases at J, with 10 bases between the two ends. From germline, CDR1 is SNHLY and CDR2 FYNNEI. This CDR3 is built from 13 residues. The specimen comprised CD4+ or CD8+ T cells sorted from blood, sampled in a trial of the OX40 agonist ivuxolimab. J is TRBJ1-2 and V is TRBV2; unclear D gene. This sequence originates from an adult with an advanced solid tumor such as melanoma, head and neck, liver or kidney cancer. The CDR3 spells CASSEKVWDGYTF. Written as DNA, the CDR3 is TGTGCCAGCAGTGAAAAGGTGTGGGATGGCTACACCTTC.